This T cell receptor (beta chain) was profiled in a study of vaccination and CD4 T cells after COVID-19. A note on this clonotype: As yet, its antigen is unknown.

The Oncomine TCR Beta short-read assay was applied to DNA of cultured CD4+ T cells. Each CDR3 protein is one row after TCRdb ran MiXCR on the PCR reads. The table includes approximately 12,000 distinct CDR3 sequences, approximately 60% detected once. The CDR3 contains 12 residues. V shed 4 bases and J shed 3 bases, with 9 bases lying between them. Germline CDR1 is SQVTM and CDR2 is ANQGSEA. Treatment: approximately nine-day PBMC culture with coronavirus spike peptide pools or control peptides (ViraFEST assay). Peptide pool stimulation in ViraFEST expanded antigen-specific T cells, whose TCRs were then sequenced.

This chain connects TRBV29-1 to TRBJ1-2; no reliable D call. The clonotype comes from a human donor who had recovered from COVID-19. The starting material was CD4+ T cells from blood, cultured in vitro, obtained before SARS-CoV-2 vaccination. The CDR3 DNA is TGCAGCGTTGGCGACGGAGACTATGGCTACACCTTC. This translates into CSVGDGDYGYTF.